This record looks at one T cell receptor beta chain sequence and its context. This sample was included in a study of blood T cell repertoires in COVID-19. The CDR3 has 16 residues. The J segment lost 7 bases and the V segment lost 0 bases, leaving 9 bases of the junction unmatched. The germline V gene encodes CDR1 SGHRS and CDR2 YFSETQ. TCRdb's copy holds only in-frame clones and misses some; the assay was immunoSEQ multiplex PCR. The table includes a few hundred thousand clones, approximately 86% detected once. Material for sequencing was peripheral blood. The clonotype originates from a young man with active or convalescent COVID-19. The chain links TRBV5-1 to TRBJ1-4; 7 bases map to TRBD1. This CDR3 is CASSLVNRGAGEKLFF. DNA for the CDR3: TGCGCCAGCAGCTTGGTTAACAGGGGCGCGGGTGAAAAACTGTTTTTT.